The clone carrying this T cell receptor beta chain came up many times. Its antigen remains unknown. Preparation of the TCRbeta library was carried out with unique molecular identifiers. In TCRdb, the PCR reads were re-called with MiXCR into one record per CDR3 protein. The table includes around 700,000 distinct CDR3 sequences, 10% to 15% detected once. The sample comes from a study of T-cell reconstitution after alpha-beta-depleted transplantation in children. General study points: TCRbeta diversity was high at day 60 in some patients (a result of surviving recipient T cells and thymic progenitors). At around two months after transplant, the alpha-beta T cells were reportedly derived from several hundred expanded clones that came from non-depleted graft cells. At one year after transplant, newly produced T cells mostly accounted for T-cell counts and diversity.

V trimming: 4 bases; J trimming: 4 bases; junction bases outside the gene matches: 6. Germline V gives CDR1 ENHRY, CDR2 SYGVKD. The CDR3 runs to 15 residues. This sequence was found in a girl aged 2 to 9 with congenital amegakaryocytic thrombocytopenia, due to receive a stem cell transplant. V and J are TRBV10-3 and TRBJ2-1; 8 bases align to TRBD1. The sample here was PBMCs, taken before TCRalphabeta/CD19-depleted stem cell transplant. CDR3 amino acids: CAISARTGLYNEQFF. CDR3 nucleotides: TGTGCCATCAGTGCGAGGACAGGGTTATACAATGAGCAGTTCTTC.